These T cell receptor beta chains were read from a single sample in a study of T-cell reconstitution after alpha-beta-depleted transplantation in children. TCRdb passed the PCR reads through MiXCR, listing each CDR3 protein once. Here the sample spans a few hundred thousand distinct CDR3 sequences, about a tenth being singletons. The input for sequencing was PBMCs, taken before TCRalphabeta/CD19-depleted stem cell transplant. These receptors all come from a boy in the first two years of life with acute myeloid leukemia, due to receive a stem cell transplant. Each CDR3 is given with its conserved first and last residue. Fields, in order: J gene, clone size, D gene, V gene, CDR3 DNA, CDR3 protein. D genes are given only for firm matches. The size of a clone is reported for some rows only, either as once, few or many, or as a class for expanded clones.

j_gene: TRBJ2-4; abundance: many; d_gene: NA; v_gene: TRBV6-2/TRBV6-3; CDR3nt: TGTGCCAGCAGCCGACCTTTAGGGGCGATGAAAAACATTCAGTACTTC; CDR3aa: CASSRPLGAMKNIQYF
j_gene: TRBJ1-2; abundance: many; d_gene: TRBD1; v_gene: TRBV5-1; CDR3nt: TGCGCCAGCAGCTTCCGGGACAGATATGGCTACACCTTC; CDR3aa: CASSFRDRYGYTF
j_gene: TRBJ2-1; abundance: many; d_gene: NA; v_gene: TRBV4-3; CDR3nt: TGCGCCAGCAGCCAAATAAAAGGACCCCAGGGTGAGCAGTTCTTC; CDR3aa: CASSQIKGPQGEQFF
j_gene: TRBJ2-5; abundance: NA; d_gene: TRBD2; v_gene: TRBV30; CDR3nt: TGTGCCTGGGGACGTTTAGCGGGGGGAGAGACCCAGTACTTC; CDR3aa: CAWGRLAGGETQYF
j_gene: TRBJ2-5; abundance: many; d_gene: NA; v_gene: TRBV10-3; CDR3nt: TGTGCCATCAGTGAGTCGAGTGCAGGTCTCCAAGAGACCCAGTACTTC; CDR3aa: CAISESSAGLQETQYF
j_gene: TRBJ1-5; abundance: NA; d_gene: TRBD1; v_gene: TRBV19; CDR3nt: TGTGCCAGTATCTGGACAGGAGGTAACAATCAGCCCCAGCATTTT; CDR3aa: CASIWTGGNNQPQHF
j_gene: TRBJ2-5; abundance: many; d_gene: NA; v_gene: TRBV28; CDR3nt: TGTGCCAGCAGTTTTAGAAGTCAAGAGACCCAGTACTTC; CDR3aa: CASSFRSQETQYF
j_gene: TRBJ2-7; abundance: many; d_gene: NA; v_gene: TRBV3-1; CDR3nt: TGTGCCAGCAGCCAAGTTGAACAGAGCTACGAGCAGTACTTC; CDR3aa: CASSQVEQSYEQYF
j_gene: TRBJ2-7; abundance: many; d_gene: NA; v_gene: TRBV28; CDR3nt: TGTGCCAGCGTACTCCAGAGGAGACCCTCCTACGAGCAGTACTTC; CDR3aa: CASVLQRRPSYEQYF
j_gene: TRBJ2-1; abundance: NA; d_gene: TRBD2; v_gene: TRBV11-2; CDR3nt: TGTGCCAGCAGCCAACTAGCGGGACAGGTACAGAATGAGCAGTTCTTC; CDR3aa: CASSQLAGQVQNEQFF
j_gene: TRBJ2-5; abundance: NA; d_gene: TRBD1; v_gene: TRBV27; CDR3nt: TGTGCCAGCAGTAGAAGGTATGGGGACAGCCGGGAGACCCAGTACTTC; CDR3aa: CASSRRYGDSRETQYF
j_gene: TRBJ2-4; abundance: many; d_gene: NA; v_gene: TRBV12-3/TRBV12-4; CDR3nt: TGTGCCAGCAGCCGCTCGACCGGGAGCATTCAGTACTTC; CDR3aa: CASSRSTGSIQYF
j_gene: TRBJ2-7; abundance: many; d_gene: TRBD1; v_gene: TRBV12-3/TRBV12-4; CDR3nt: TGTGCCAGCAGTTTAGGGACCGGGACAGGGGGCTTGAAGCAGTACTTC; CDR3aa: CASSLGTGTGGLKQYF
j_gene: TRBJ2-1; abundance: NA; d_gene: NA; v_gene: TRBV7-9; CDR3nt: TGTGCCAGCAGCTCGGGTCCTAACAATGAGCAGTTCTTC; CDR3aa: CASSSGPNNEQFF
j_gene: TRBJ2-5; abundance: NA; d_gene: NA; v_gene: TRBV18; CDR3nt: TGTGCCAGCTCACCACCGGGACTGCGGGAAGAGACCCAGTACTTC; CDR3aa: CASSPPGLREETQYF
j_gene: TRBJ1-1; abundance: NA; d_gene: NA; v_gene: TRBV19; CDR3nt: TGTGCCAGTAGTATATCCGTGGGGAGCCACACTGAAGCTTTCTTT; CDR3aa: CASSISVGSHTEAFF
j_gene: TRBJ1-1; abundance: many; d_gene: NA; v_gene: TRBV6-1; CDR3nt: TGTGCCAGCAGGAGGGACCCCCGCCGGGCTGAAGCTTTCTTT; CDR3aa: CASRRDPRRAEAFF
j_gene: TRBJ1-2; abundance: few; d_gene: TRBD1; v_gene: TRBV5-1; CDR3nt: TGCGCCAGCAGCTCCTCTACACCGGGACAGGGGGCGAGTGGCTACACCTTC; CDR3aa: CASSSSTPGQGASGYTF
j_gene: TRBJ2-1; abundance: many; d_gene: TRBD1; v_gene: TRBV9; CDR3nt: TGTGCCAGCAGCCCGGGGACAGCCTTCAATGAGCAGTTCTTC; CDR3aa: CASSPGTAFNEQFF
j_gene: TRBJ1-4; abundance: NA; d_gene: NA; v_gene: TRBV12-3/TRBV12-4; CDR3nt: TGTGCCAGCAGCCCGAGGGGAGGATTTGAAAAACTGTTTTTT; CDR3aa: CASSPRGGFEKLFF
j_gene: TRBJ2-5; abundance: NA; d_gene: NA; v_gene: TRBV11-2; CDR3nt: TGTGCCAGCACCCCCTACCTGGGCAGGGGGGGAGAGACCCAGTACTTC; CDR3aa: CASTPYLGRGGETQYF
j_gene: TRBJ1-6; abundance: many; d_gene: NA; v_gene: TRBV7-3; CDR3nt: TGTGCCAGCAGCCGGGACAATAATTCACCCCTCCACTTT; CDR3aa: CASSRDNNSPLHF
j_gene: TRBJ2-4; abundance: few; d_gene: NA; v_gene: TRBV20-1; CDR3nt: TGCAGTGCTGATCGGGGCCGCAAAAACATTCAGTACTTC; CDR3aa: CSADRGRKNIQYF
j_gene: TRBJ2-1; abundance: NA; d_gene: TRBD1; v_gene: TRBV11-2; CDR3nt: TGTGCCAGCAGCTTAGATGAATATGGGGGACAGGGTTCCAGCTCCTACAATGAGCAGTTCTTC; CDR3aa: CASSLDEYGGQGSSSYNEQFF
j_gene: TRBJ2-5; abundance: many; d_gene: TRBD2; v_gene: TRBV20-1; CDR3nt: TGCAGTGCTAGAGAGCCCCTAGCGGCACGACAAGAGACCCAGTACTTC; CDR3aa: CSAREPLAARQETQYF
j_gene: TRBJ1-1; abundance: many; d_gene: NA; v_gene: TRBV5-1; CDR3nt: TGCGCCAGCAGCTTTAGTGCCTGGGGCGACACTGAAGCTTTCTTT; CDR3aa: CASSFSAWGDTEAFF
j_gene: TRBJ2-5; abundance: many; d_gene: NA; v_gene: TRBV12-3/TRBV12-4; CDR3nt: TGTGCCAGCAGTTTTGTCGGTCAAGAGACCCAGTACTTC; CDR3aa: CASSFVGQETQYF
j_gene: TRBJ2-5; abundance: many; d_gene: TRBD2; v_gene: TRBV12-3/TRBV12-4; CDR3nt: TGTGCCAGCACCATCAAAATTAGCGGGGACCAGTACTTC; CDR3aa: CASTIKISGDQYF
j_gene: TRBJ2-7; abundance: many; d_gene: NA; v_gene: TRBV20-1; CDR3nt: TGCAGTGCTAGAGATATTGGCGGATTCTCCTACGAGCAGTACTTC; CDR3aa: CSARDIGGFSYEQYF
j_gene: TRBJ2-4; abundance: many; d_gene: NA; v_gene: TRBV5-1; CDR3nt: TGCGCCAGCAGCTTGAGTGGGATCGGGGGAAACATTCAGTACTTC; CDR3aa: CASSLSGIGGNIQYF
j_gene: TRBJ2-4; abundance: many; d_gene: NA; v_gene: TRBV5-1; CDR3nt: TGCGCCAGCAGAGAGGGGAACATTCAGTACTTC; CDR3aa: CASREGNIQYF
j_gene: TRBJ2-3; abundance: few; d_gene: TRBD2; v_gene: TRBV9; CDR3nt: TGTGCCAGCAGCGTAGGGGAGCGGGGGACCTACCGCGATACGCAGTATTTT; CDR3aa: CASSVGERGTYRDTQYF
j_gene: TRBJ1-1; abundance: many; d_gene: NA; v_gene: TRBV28; CDR3nt: TGTGCCAGCAGTTTATTTGAGGGCTTGAACACTGAAGCTTTCTTT; CDR3aa: CASSLFEGLNTEAFF
j_gene: TRBJ1-1; abundance: many; d_gene: NA; v_gene: TRBV20-1; CDR3nt: TGCAGTGCTAGAGATCTGGCGGGGAGGTCCATGAACACTGAAGCTTTCTTT; CDR3aa: CSARDLAGRSMNTEAFF
j_gene: TRBJ2-1; abundance: many; d_gene: NA; v_gene: TRBV5-1; CDR3nt: TGCGCCAGCAGCTGGGAATGGGACAATGAGCAGTTCTTC; CDR3aa: CASSWEWDNEQFF
j_gene: TRBJ2-3; abundance: many; d_gene: NA; v_gene: TRBV28; CDR3nt: TGTGCCAGCAGTTTTTCACAGGATATCACAGATACGCAGTATTTT; CDR3aa: CASSFSQDITDTQYF
j_gene: TRBJ1-4; abundance: NA; d_gene: NA; v_gene: TRBV3-1; CDR3nt: TGTGCCTGCAGCCAACTGGTCCCGAGGACCAATGAAAAACTGTTTTTT; CDR3aa: CACSQLVPRTNEKLFF
j_gene: TRBJ2-3; abundance: few; d_gene: TRBD1; v_gene: TRBV29-1; CDR3nt: TGCAGCGTGCGGACAGGGGCCCTCACAGATACGCAGTATTTT; CDR3aa: CSVRTGALTDTQYF
j_gene: TRBJ2-7; abundance: many; d_gene: TRBD2; v_gene: TRBV5-6; CDR3nt: TGTGCCAGCAGCACCCTCGTAAGTAGCGGGACGAGCGAGCAGTACTTC; CDR3aa: CASSTLVSSGTSEQYF
j_gene: TRBJ2-3; abundance: many; d_gene: NA; v_gene: TRBV10-3; CDR3nt: TGTGCCATCAGTGAGGGGCCCTCGACAGGACCAGGAGATACGCAGTATTTT; CDR3aa: CAISEGPSTGPGDTQYF